This is a list of T cell receptor beta chains from one sample in a study of CD8+ T cells in alopecia areata. Using immunoSEQ multiplex PCR, the repertoire was profiled, and TCRdb retains in-frame clones only, with some absent. The sample gives about 99,000 clones, 85% to 90% of which show up once; over 8.5% is in the top ten. Sequenced here: CD8+ T cells sorted from blood, sampled at roughly week 30, from a patient treated with tofacitinib. Receptors were obtained from a human donor with alopecia areata. The CDR3 runs from the conserved cysteine through the conserved F or W. The D gene is left open where the match is weak. Clone size is not always given. Where it is, it says once, few, many or a class for expanded clones.

V: TRBV13; size: .; D: .; J: TRBJ2-2; CDR3: CASSLGAGNTGELFF; DNA: TGTGCCAGCAGCTTAGGGGCAGGGAACACCGGGGAGCTGTTTTTT
V: TRBV7-9; size: .; D: .; J: TRBJ2-7; CDR3: CASSLEVGSYEQYF; DNA: TGTGCCAGCAGCTTAGAGGTGGGCTCCTACGAGCAGTACTTC
V: TRBV28; size: once; D: .; J: TRBJ2-7; CDR3: CASSPGRTEQYF; DNA: TGTGCCAGCAGTCCGGGACGCACCGAGCAGTACTTC
V: TRBV11-2; size: .; D: .; J: TRBJ2-5; CDR3: CASSLVQGPMRETQYF; DNA: TGTGCCAGCAGCTTAGTCCAGGGTCCGATGAGGGAGACCCAGTACTTC
V: TRBV11-3; size: .; D: .; J: TRBJ2-7; CDR3: CASSVGGEQYF; DNA: TGTGCCAGCAGCGTAGGGGGCGAGCAGTACTTC
V: TRBV4-2; size: .; D: .; J: TRBJ2-7; CDR3: CASSQDRASEQYF; DNA: TGTGCCAGCAGCCAAGATAGGGCCTCCGAGCAGTACTTC
V: TRBV11-1; size: .; D: .; J: TRBJ2-2; CDR3: CASSAAGELFF; DNA: TGTGCCAGCAGCGCCGCCGGGGAGCTGTTTTTT
V: TRBV29-1; size: .; D: .; J: TRBJ2-4; CDR3: CSVEYVGSKNIQYF; DNA: TGCAGCGTTGAATATGTGGGATCCAAAAACATTCAGTACTTC
V: TRBV9; size: .; D: .; J: TRBJ1-1; CDR3: CASSVGVSTEAFF; DNA: TGTGCCAGCAGCGTAGGAGTAAGCACTGAAGCTTTCTTT
V: TRBV7-9; size: .; D: TRBD2; J: TRBJ2-1; CDR3: CASSFSGGAGNEQFF; DNA: TGTGCCAGCAGCTTTAGCGGGGGGGCCGGAAATGAGCAGTTCTTC
V: TRBV7-8; size: .; D: .; J: TRBJ2-7; CDR3: CASSLSIASYEQYF; DNA: TGTGCCAGCAGCTTGTCGATAGCGTCCTACGAGCAGTACTTC